Listed below are T cell receptor beta chains from one sample, sequenced in a study of chemoradiotherapy in HPV16-positive cancers. Using immunoSEQ multiplex PCR, the repertoire was profiled, and TCRdb retains in-frame clones only, with some absent. Here the sample spans tens of thousands of clones, roughly 82% being singletons. Sequences were derived from blood, sampled from a patient who underwent chemoradiotherapy. The receptors originated from a human donor with HPV-associated anogenital cancer. CDR3s include the opening cysteine and the closing phenylalanine or tryptophan.

>TRBV18
CASSPGGGGEAFF
>TRBV6-1
CASSETGDQPQHF
>TRBV7-9
CASSFDLTLGTEAFF
>TRBV29-1
CSVQGRANYEQYF
>TRBV6-5
CASSSDWTRGQETQYF
>TRBV18
CASSPLRDQDWDTQYF
>TRBV6-1
CASSELQGTGELFF
>TRBV5-1
CASTSKRGGSTDTQYF
>TRBV11-2
CASSLVSGLLEGEQFF
>TRBV27
CASSLSRLAEQYF
>TRBV19
CASSIEGVGANEQFF
>TRBV30
CAWSLGRKNTEAFF
>TRBV30
CAWSVKQDQPQHF
>TRBV11-1
CASTSGTTRGETQYF
>TRBV5-1
CASSLAGTGLDTQYF
>TRBV4-2
CASSQAERDTGELFF
>TRBV5-1
CASSNGQVSYNEQFF